This T cell receptor (beta chain) stems from a study of neoadjuvant anti-PD-1 for oral cavity cancer. About the research overall: Patients without progression received a fourth nivolumab dose around day 43, then surgical resection on days 50-56.

The CDR3 consists of 15 residues. Per germline, CDR1 SGHRS and CDR2 YFSETQ. The V and J ends lost 4 bases and 11 bases, in that order; junction bases with no gene match: 16. Remarks on this clone: Its antigen is unidentified.

Profiled with immunoSEQ multiplex PCR; TCRdb holds only in-frame clones, not every one. This table has thousands of clones, around 60% appearing once. The study, taken as a whole, reports: Greater tumor shrinkage accompanied bigger post-treatment sizes of preexisting clones. Treg/Th17 ratio rose with pretreatment blood and fell with post-treatment tumor TCRbeta clonality.

This clonotype was sampled from a person aged 35 to 85 with oral cavity squamous cell carcinoma. This rearrangement joins TRBV5-1 to TRBJ1-1; 8 bases align to TRBD1. The sample here was tumor tissue, taken before nivolumab (anti-PD-1) treatment. The CDR3 DNA follows: TGCGCCAGCAGCATGACCCAGGGGGCCGGGGTAGGGGCTTTCTTT. Encoded protein: CASSMTQGAGVGAFF.